A selection of T cell receptor beta chains follows, all from one sample in a study of CD8+ T cells in alopecia areata. Assay: immunoSEQ multiplex PCR; the TCRdb copy retains only in-frame clones and omits some. Of some 130,000 clones listed, about 60% are singletons. Here the sequenced sample was CD4+ T cells sorted from blood, taken at week 0. The receptors were gathered from a human donor with alopecia areata. CDR3s include the opening cysteine and the closing phenylalanine or tryptophan. A D gene is named only where the DNA matches it firmly. Where a row states a size, it is once, few, many or the class of an expanded clone; other rows omit it.

D	V	size	J	DNA	CDR3
TRBD1	TRBV2	NA	TRBJ2-5	TGTGCCAGCAGTGAAGCGCTTCCTGGACAGGGGAAGGAGACCCAGTACTTC	CASSEALPGQGKETQYF
NA	TRBV4-3	NA	TRBJ2-3	TGCGCCAGCAGCCAAGGGAACGGGGCCCGACCGGATACGCAGTATTTT	CASSQGNGARPDTQYF
TRBD2	TRBV6-5	NA	TRBJ2-4	TGTGCCAGCACCCAAAGGGAGGGGTTC	CASTQREGF
NA	TRBV30	NA	TRBJ2-7	TGTGCCTGGATCCCTTCAGGAGGGGGCGAGGGCGGCGAGCAGTACTTC	CAWIPSGGGEGGEQYF
NA	TRBV4-2	few	TRBJ1-2	TGTGCCAGCAGCCAAGAAATAGCCTCCTATGGCTACACCTTC	CASSQEIASYGYTF
NA	TRBV9	NA	TRBJ2-1	TGTGCCAGCAGCGTCTCGACCATAGGAGATGAGCAGTTCTTC	CASSVSTIGDEQFF
TRBD1	TRBV6-6	NA	TRBJ2-4	TGTGCCAGCAGCCCCAAGACAGGGATCAAAAACATTCAGTACTTC	CASSPKTGIKNIQYF
NA	TRBV4-3	few	TRBJ2-2	TGCGCCAGCAGCCAAGAGGAGGGGGTTAACGGGGAGCTGTTTTTT	CASSQEEGVNGELFF
TRBD2	TRBV29-1	NA	TRBJ2-2	TGCAGCGTTCGGGGACTAGCGGGGCGGGGCACCGGGGAGCTGTTTTTT	CSVRGLAGRGTGELFF
NA	TRBV29-1	NA	TRBJ1-1	TGCAGCGCTACCGAGTACATGAACACTGAAGCTTTCTTT	CSATEYMNTEAFF
NA	TRBV29-1	once	TRBJ1-5	TGCAGCGTTGAAGAGGCGGGTACGGGCAATCAGCCCCAGCATTTT	CSVEEAGTGNQPQHF
NA	TRBV7-9	NA	TRBJ1-1	TGTGCCAGCAGGCCTACGGGACACAACACTGAAGCTTTCTTT	CASRPTGHNTEAFF
NA	TRBV5-6	NA	TRBJ1-1	TGTGCCAGCAGCCGAGCTTTCTTT	CASSRAFF
NA	TRBV10-3	NA	TRBJ2-5	TGTGCCATCAGTGATTCGTATACTGATCAGTACTTC	CAISDSYTDQYF
NA	TRBV5-1	NA	TRBJ1-1	TGCGCCAGCAGCGTGACAGTCTCGAACACTGAAGCTTTCTTT	CASSVTVSNTEAFF
NA	TRBV15	NA	TRBJ2-5	TGTGCCAGCATGGGGGGCATGCAAGAGACCCAGTACTTC	CASMGGMQETQYF
NA	TRBV11-2	NA	TRBJ1-2	TGTGCCAGCAGCTCCTACAAAAATAACTATGGCTACACCTTC	CASSSYKNNYGYTF
NA	TRBV7-2	NA	TRBJ1-4	TGTGCCAGCAGCATCAACATTGCAACTAATGAAAAACTGTTTTTT	CASSINIATNEKLFF
NA	TRBV5-4	few	TRBJ2-2	TGTGCCAGCAGCTTGGAGACCTACACCGGGGAGCTGTTTTTT	CASSLETYTGELFF
TRBD2	TRBV4-2	few	TRBJ2-5	TGTGCCAGCAGCCAAGATAGGAGCGGGGGGGCAGAGACCCAGTACTTC	CASSQDRSGGAETQYF
NA	TRBV29-1	NA	TRBJ2-7	TGCAGGTGGGTCAACAGGGCCGAGCAGTACTTC	CRWVNRAEQYF
TRBD1	TRBV6-1	NA	TRBJ2-2	TGTGCCAGCAGTGAAACGCTTCGGACAGGGCCCAGCACCGGGGAGCTGTTTTTT	CASSETLRTGPSTGELFF
NA	TRBV4-3	NA	TRBJ1-1	TGCGCCAGCAGCTTTTCCTTCGGCGGGGGCACTGAAGCTTTCTTT	CASSFSFGGGTEAFF
NA	TRBV29-1	NA	TRBJ2-1	TGCAGCGTTGACAGCGGTGGTAGTGAGCAGTTCTTC	CSVDSGGSEQFF
NA	TRBV5-1	once	TRBJ2-7	TGCGCCAGCAGCTTGGAGGTCAGGGCCGAGCAGTACTTC	CASSLEVRAEQYF
NA	TRBV2	many	TRBJ2-5	TGTGCCAGCAGTGAACTAGGGTTAGAGACCCAGTACTTC	CASSELGLETQYF
TRBD1	TRBV6-5	NA	TRBJ1-2	TGTGCCAGCAGTTTGACAGGGCCCTATGGCTACACCTTC	CASSLTGPYGYTF
TRBD2	TRBV7-9	few	TRBJ2-5	TGTGCCAGCAGCCCAGGGACTAGCGGGGAGACAGAGACCCAGTACTTC	CASSPGTSGETETQYF
TRBD1	TRBV5-6	NA	TRBJ2-7	TGTGCCAGCGGAAACGGACAGGGGGTTTGGGAGCAGTACTTC	CASGNGQGVWEQYF
TRBD2	TRBV2	NA	TRBJ2-5	TGTGCCAGCAGTGTAGCGGGGGTCCAAGAGACCCAGTACTTC	CASSVAGVQETQYF
NA	TRBV7-6	NA	TRBJ1-1	TGTGCCAGCAGCTACATAGGGCAGGGCACTGAAGCTTTCTTT	CASSYIGQGTEAFF
TRBD1	TRBV10-3	NA	TRBJ2-7	TGTGCCATCAGTGAGCCTGGACAGGGGGCGAGGTCCTACGAGCAGTACTTC	CAISEPGQGARSYEQYF
NA	TRBV7-9	NA	TRBJ1-2	TGTGCCAGCAGCTTCACAGTAGATAACTATGGCTACACCTTC	CASSFTVDNYGYTF
NA	TRBV10-3	few	TRBJ1-1	TGTGCCATCAGTGAGATCGCAGGGGACACTGAAGCTTTCTTT	CAISEIAGDTEAFF
NA	TRBV29-1	few	TRBJ2-7	TGCAGCGCCGTGGGGACACAGTACGAGCAGTACTTC	CSAVGTQYEQYF
TRBD1	TRBV30	NA	TRBJ1-5	TGTGCCTGGAGTGGACAGGGTAGAAGGGATCAGCCCCAGCATTTT	CAWSGQGRRDQPQHF
TRBD2	TRBV5-4	NA	TRBJ2-3	TGTGCCAGCAGCGCGACTAGCGGGGGGGGAATAGGCACAGATACGCAGTATTTT	CASSATSGGGIGTDTQYF
NA	TRBV20-1	NA	TRBJ2-1	TGCAGTGCTCCCCAAGGCGGTGAGTTCTTC	CSAPQGGEFF
TRBD1	TRBV4-1	once	TRBJ1-2	TGCGCCAGCAGCCAAACGGACAGGGGTGACTATGGCTACACCTTC	CASSQTDRGDYGYTF
TRBD1	TRBV10-3	NA	TRBJ2-3	TGTGCCATCAGATCTACAGGGGCGACCACAGATACGCAGTATTTT	CAIRSTGATTDTQYF
NA	TRBV29-1	NA	TRBJ1-5	TGCAGCGTGGGAGATAGCAATCAGCCCCAGCATTTT	CSVGDSNQPQHF
NA	TRBV7-2	NA	TRBJ2-7	TGTGCCAGCAGCCCTAGCCTTACGGAGCAGTACTTC	CASSPSLTEQYF